This T cell receptor beta chain was recovered during a study of cytomegalovirus exposure and HLA in healthy donors. Study results and limitations: The dataset shows that most TCR sequences were rare, while some public TCRs occurred in many donors.

This clone was seen only once. Its antigen is not identified. The germline CDR1 and CDR2 sequences are SGHKS and YYEKEE (reference sequence). Trimming took 7 bases from V and 1 from J, leaving 12 bases between them. The CDR3 length is 13 residues. Assay: immunoSEQ multiplex PCR; the TCRdb copy retains only in-frame clones and omits some. Among approximately 260,000 clones, around 87% were seen once, and the ten largest hold about 1.2%. The sequence derives from a woman aged 25-40 years in good health and CMV-seropositive. The rearrangement links TRBV5-5 to TRBJ2-7, with a possible D match to TRBD2 (7 bases). What was sequenced was PBMCs. The CDR3 here is CASWGGRSYEQYF. CDR3 DNA sequence: TGTGCCAGCTGGGGGGGCCGGTCCTACGAGCAGTACTTC.